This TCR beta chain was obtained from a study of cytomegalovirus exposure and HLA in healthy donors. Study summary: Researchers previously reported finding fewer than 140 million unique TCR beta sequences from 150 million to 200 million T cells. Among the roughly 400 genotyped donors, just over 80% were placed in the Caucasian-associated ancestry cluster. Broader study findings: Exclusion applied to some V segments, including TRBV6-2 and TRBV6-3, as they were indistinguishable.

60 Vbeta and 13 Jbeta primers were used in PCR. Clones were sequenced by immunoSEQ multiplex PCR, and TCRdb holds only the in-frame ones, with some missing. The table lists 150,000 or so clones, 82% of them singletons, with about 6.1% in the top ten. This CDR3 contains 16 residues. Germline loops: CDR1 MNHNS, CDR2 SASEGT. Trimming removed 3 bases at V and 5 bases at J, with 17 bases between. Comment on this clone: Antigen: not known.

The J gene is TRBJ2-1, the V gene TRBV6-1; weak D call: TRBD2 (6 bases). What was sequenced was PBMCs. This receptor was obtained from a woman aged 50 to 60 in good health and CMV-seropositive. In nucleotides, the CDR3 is TGTGCCAGCAGTGAGTGGGGGACTCCGACCCACAATGAGCAGTTCTTC. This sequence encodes CASSEWGTPTHNEQFF.